This T cell receptor (beta chain) was profiled in a study of blood T cell repertoires in COVID-19. The CDR3 runs 15 residues. The junction had 9 bases not matched to a gene; V was cut back by 5 bases and J by 3 bases. In germline, CDR1 is LNHNV, CDR2 YYDKDF (reference sequence). The table came from immunoSEQ multiplex PCR; TCRdb's copy has only in-frame clones and leaves some out. The sample yields roughly 160,000 clones, over 75% seen once. This chain connects TRBV15 to TRBJ2-7, with 8 bases matching TRBD1. Sequenced: PBMCs or T cells enriched from blood (not recorded which). The receptor was isolated from a woman aged 35 to 49 with acute COVID-19. CDR3 DNA sequence: TGTGCCACCAGCCCTGACAGGGGTGAGTACTACGAGCAGTACTTC. Its protein is CATSPDRGEYYEQYF.